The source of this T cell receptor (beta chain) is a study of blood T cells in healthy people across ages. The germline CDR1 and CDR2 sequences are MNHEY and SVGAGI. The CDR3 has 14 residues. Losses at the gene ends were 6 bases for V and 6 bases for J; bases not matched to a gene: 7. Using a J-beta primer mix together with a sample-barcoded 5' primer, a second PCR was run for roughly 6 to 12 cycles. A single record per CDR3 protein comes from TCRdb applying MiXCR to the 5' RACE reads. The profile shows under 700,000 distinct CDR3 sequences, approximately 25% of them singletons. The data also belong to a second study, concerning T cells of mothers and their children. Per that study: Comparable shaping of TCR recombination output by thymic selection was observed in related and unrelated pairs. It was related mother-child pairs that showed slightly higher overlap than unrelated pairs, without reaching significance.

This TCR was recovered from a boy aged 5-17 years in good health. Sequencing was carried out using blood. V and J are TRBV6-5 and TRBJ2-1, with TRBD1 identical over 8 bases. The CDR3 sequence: CASRETGAGNEQFF. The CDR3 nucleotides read TGTGCCAGCAGGGAGACAGGGGCGGGCAATGAGCAGTTCTTC.